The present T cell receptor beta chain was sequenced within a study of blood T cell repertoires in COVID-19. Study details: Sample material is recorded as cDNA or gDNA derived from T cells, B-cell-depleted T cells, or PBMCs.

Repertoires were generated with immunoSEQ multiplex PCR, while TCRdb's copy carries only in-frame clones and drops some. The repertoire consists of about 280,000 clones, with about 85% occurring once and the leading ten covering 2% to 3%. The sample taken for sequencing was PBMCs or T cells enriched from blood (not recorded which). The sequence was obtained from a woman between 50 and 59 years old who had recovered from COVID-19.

CDR3 in DNA: TGTGCCAGCAGTTCGCCCGCCGGGACAGGGAATTCACCCCTCCACTTT. Translation: CASSSPAGTGNSPLHF. The rearrangement links TRBV28 to TRBJ1-6, with TRBD1 identical over 9 bases. The germline V gene encodes CDR1 MDHEN and CDR2 SYDVKM. Germline trimming cut 4 bases from V and 7 bases from J; bases unmatched to any gene: 8. There are 16 residues in the CDR3.